The clone carrying this T cell receptor (beta chain) was detected only a few times. The antigen remains undetermined. The junction departs from germline at one end; a sequencing error may be responsible. This specimen belongs to a study of post-analysis software for immune sequencing data. Across the whole study: Relapsing-remitting, secondary progressive and progressive-relapsing forms of multiple sclerosis all featured among disease courses. Findings and caveats of the study: Multiple sclerosis was associated with a significant reduction in normalized Chao1 diversity relative to controls. Patients had higher frequencies than controls of four to six TRBV segments, including TRBV5-6, TRBV5-1 and TRBV20-1.

CDR3 length: 15 amino acids. Germline CDR1 SQVTM, CDR2 ANQGSEA. cDNA libraries of TCR beta carried unique molecular identifiers. Input of about 0.85 to 10 million T cells yielded 400,000 to 550,000 cDNA molecules. TCRdb re-called the PCR reads with MiXCR, one entry per CDR3 protein. The table records roughly 540,000 distinct CDR3 sequences, around a third of them present only once. The origin of this receptor is a girl aged 2-17 years with multiple sclerosis. The chain has TRBV29-1 and TRBJ2-5, with TRBD1 as a possible D gene (5 bases). The specimen was blood. CDR3 residues: CNVEDWGSGQETQYF. The CDR3 DNA follows: TGCAACGTTGAAGATTGGGGCTCCGGCCAAGAGACCCAGTACTTC.